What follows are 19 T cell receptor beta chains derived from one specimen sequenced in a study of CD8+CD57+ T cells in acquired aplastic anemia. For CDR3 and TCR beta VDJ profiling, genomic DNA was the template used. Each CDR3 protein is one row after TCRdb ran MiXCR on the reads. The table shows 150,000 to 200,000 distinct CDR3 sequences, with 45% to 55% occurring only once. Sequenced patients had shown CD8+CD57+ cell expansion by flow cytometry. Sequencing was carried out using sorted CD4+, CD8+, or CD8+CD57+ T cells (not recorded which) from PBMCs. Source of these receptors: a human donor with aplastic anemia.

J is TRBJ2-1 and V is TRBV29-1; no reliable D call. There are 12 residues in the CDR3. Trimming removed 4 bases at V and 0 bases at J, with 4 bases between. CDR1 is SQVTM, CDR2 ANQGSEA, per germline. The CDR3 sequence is CSVGNSYNEQFF. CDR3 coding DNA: TGCAGCGTTGGAAACTCCTACAATGAGCAGTTCTTC.

The CDR3 DNA reads TGTGCCACCAGTGACTCAGGGGGCATCGAGACCCAGTACTTC. Residues: CATSDSGGIETQYF. The J gene is TRBJ2-5, the V gene TRBV24-1; the match to TRBD1 covers 8 bases. CDR3 size: 14 residues. V lost 4 bases to trimming and J lost 5 bases; unmatched junction nucleotides: 5. In germline, CDR1 is KGHDR, CDR2 SFDVKD.

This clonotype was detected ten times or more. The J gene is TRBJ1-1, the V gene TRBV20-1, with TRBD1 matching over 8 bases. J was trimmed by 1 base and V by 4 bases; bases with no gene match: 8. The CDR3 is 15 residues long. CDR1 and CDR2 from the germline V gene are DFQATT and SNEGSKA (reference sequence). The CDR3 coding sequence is TGCAGTGCTACTCGCACCGGGACAGGGAACACTGAAGCTTTCTTT. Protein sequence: CSATRTGTGNTEAFF.

For the CDR3, the DNA is TGTGCCAGCAGCCAGGTACTGACAGGGGAGTATGGCTACACCTTC. Translated: CASSQVLTGEYGYTF. The genes are TRBV14 and TRBJ1-2; 8 nucleotides align to TRBD1. V lost 3 bases, J lost 5 bases, and 8 bases stayed unmatched. Germline V gene sequence: CDR1 SGHDN, CDR2 FVKESK. The CDR3 is 15 residues long.

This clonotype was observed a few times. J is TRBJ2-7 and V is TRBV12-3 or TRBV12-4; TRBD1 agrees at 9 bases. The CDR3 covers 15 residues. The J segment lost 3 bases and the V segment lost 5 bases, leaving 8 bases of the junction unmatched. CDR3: CASSSRGTGYYEQYF. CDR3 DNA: TGTGCCAGCAGTAGTCGGGGGACAGGGTACTACGAGCAGTACTTC.

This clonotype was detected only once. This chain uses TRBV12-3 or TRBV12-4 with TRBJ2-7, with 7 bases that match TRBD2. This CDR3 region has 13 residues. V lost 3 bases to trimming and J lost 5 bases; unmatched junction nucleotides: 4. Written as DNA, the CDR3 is TGTGCCAGCAGTTTCTCACTAGCGAACGAGCAGTACTTC. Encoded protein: CASSFSLANEQYF.

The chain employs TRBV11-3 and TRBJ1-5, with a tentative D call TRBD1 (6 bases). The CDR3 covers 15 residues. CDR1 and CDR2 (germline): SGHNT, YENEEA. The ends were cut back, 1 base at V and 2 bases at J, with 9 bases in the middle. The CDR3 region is CASSLGDIGNQPQHF. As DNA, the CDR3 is TGTGCCAGCAGCTTAGGGGACATAGGCAATCAGCCCCAGCATTTT.

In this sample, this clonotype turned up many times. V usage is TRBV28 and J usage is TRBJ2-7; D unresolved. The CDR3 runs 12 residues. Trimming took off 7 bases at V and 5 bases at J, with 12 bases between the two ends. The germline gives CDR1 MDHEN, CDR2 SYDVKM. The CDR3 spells CASISVRNEQYF. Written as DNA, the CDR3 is TGTGCCAGCATTAGTGTTCGGAACGAGCAGTACTTC.

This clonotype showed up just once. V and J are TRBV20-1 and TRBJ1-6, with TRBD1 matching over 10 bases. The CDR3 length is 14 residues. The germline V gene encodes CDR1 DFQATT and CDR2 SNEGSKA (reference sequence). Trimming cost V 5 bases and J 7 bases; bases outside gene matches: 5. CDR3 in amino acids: CSAWWTGGNSPLHF. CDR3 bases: TGCAGTGCTTGGTGGACAGGGGGAAATTCACCCCTCCACTTT.

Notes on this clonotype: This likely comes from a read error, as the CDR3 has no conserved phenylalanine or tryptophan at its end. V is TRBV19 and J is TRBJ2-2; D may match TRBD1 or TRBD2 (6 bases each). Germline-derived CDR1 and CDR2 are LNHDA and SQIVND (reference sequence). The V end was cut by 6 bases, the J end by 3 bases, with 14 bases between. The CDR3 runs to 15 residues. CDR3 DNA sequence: TGTGCCAGTAGCGGCGGGACATTGCACACCGGGGAGCTGTTTTTG. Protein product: CASSGGTLHTGELFL.

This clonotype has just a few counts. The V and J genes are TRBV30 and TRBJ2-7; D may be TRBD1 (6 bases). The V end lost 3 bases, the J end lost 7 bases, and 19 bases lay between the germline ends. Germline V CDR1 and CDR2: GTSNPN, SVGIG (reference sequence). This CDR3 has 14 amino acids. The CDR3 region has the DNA TGTGCCTGGAGACGGACAGAGGGCCGGAGTGAGCAGTACTTC. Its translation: CAWRRTEGRSEQYF.

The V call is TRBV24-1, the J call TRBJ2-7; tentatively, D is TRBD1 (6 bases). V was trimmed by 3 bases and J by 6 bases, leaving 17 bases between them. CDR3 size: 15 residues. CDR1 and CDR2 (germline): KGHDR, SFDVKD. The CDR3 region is CATSDPSDLGGEQYF. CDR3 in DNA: TGTGCCACCAGTGATCCCTCGGACCTAGGGGGCGAGCAGTACTTC.

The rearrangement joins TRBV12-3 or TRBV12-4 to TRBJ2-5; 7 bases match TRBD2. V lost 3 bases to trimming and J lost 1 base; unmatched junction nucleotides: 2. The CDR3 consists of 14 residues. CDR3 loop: CASSFGGFQETQYF. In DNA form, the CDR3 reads TGTGCCAGCAGTTTCGGGGGGTTCCAAGAGACCCAGTACTTC.

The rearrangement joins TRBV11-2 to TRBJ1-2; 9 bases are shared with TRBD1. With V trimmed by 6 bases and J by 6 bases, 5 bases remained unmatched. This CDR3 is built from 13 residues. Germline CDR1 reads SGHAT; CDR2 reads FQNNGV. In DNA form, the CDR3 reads TGTGCCAGCAGAGCCGGGACAGGGCATGGCTACACCTTC. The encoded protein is CASRAGTGHGYTF.

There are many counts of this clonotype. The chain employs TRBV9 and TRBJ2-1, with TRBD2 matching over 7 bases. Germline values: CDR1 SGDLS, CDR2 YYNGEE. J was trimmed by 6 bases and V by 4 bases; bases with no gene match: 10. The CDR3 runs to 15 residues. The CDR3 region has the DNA TGTGCCAGCAGCCCCCTGGGAGGGCCCAGCAATGAGCAGTTCTTC. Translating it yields CASSPLGGPSNEQFF.

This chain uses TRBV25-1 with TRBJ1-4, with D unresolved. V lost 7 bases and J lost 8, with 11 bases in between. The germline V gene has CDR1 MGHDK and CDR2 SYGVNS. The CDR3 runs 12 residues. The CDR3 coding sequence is TGTGCCAGCACCTCCGGCTCAGAAAAACTGTTTTTT. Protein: CASTSGSEKLFF. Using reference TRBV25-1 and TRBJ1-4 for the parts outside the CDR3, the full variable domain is EADIYQTPRYLVIGTGKKITLECSQTMGHDKMYWYQQDPGMELHLIHYSYGVNSTEKGDLSSESTVSRIRTEHFPLTLESARPSHTSQYLCASTSGSEKLFFGSGTQLSVL.

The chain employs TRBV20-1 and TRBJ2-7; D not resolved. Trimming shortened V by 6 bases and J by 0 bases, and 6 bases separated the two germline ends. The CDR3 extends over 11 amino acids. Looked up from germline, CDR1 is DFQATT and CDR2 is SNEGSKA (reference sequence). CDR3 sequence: CSATSSYEQYF. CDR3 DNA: TGCAGTGCCACATCCTCCTACGAGCAGTACTTC.

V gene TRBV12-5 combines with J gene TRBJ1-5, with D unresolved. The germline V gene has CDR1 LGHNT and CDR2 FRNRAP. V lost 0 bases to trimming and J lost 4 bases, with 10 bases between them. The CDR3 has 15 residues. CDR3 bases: TGTGCTAGTGGTTTGGTACTCGGGGAGAATCAGCCCCAGCATTTT. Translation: CASGLVLGENQPQHF.

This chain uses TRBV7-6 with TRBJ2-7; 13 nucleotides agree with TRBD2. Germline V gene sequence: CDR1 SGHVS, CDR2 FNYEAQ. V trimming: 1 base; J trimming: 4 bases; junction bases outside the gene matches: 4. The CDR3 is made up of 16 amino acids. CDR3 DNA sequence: TGTGCCAGCAGCTTAGGCTTGACTAGCGGGAGGTACGAGCAGTACTTC. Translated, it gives CASSLGLTSGRYEQYF.